These 9 T cell receptor beta chains were all obtained from the same sample, sequenced in a study of early T cells in non-severe SARS-CoV-2 infection. TCRdb independently ran MiXCR on the 5' RACE reads; one entry per CDR3 protein. This sample has about 69,000 distinct CDR3 sequences; roughly 9.4% occur once, and the top ten carry 5.9%. Sequencing input: whole blood. Every receptor here comes from an adult who was a healthcare worker with PCR-confirmed SARS-CoV-2 infection or an uninfected control (not recorded which).

This clonotype was counted a few times. The chain combines TRBV5-6 with TRBJ2-1; D call uncertain. The CDR3 loop spans 15 amino acids. Looked up from germline, CDR1 is SGHDT and CDR2 is YYEEEE. The V end lost 4 bases, the J end lost 0 bases, and 11 bases lay between the germline ends. The DNA of the CDR3 is TGTGCCAGCAGCCAAGACCAGAGCTCCTACAATGAGCAGTTCTTC. Translated: CASSQDQSSYNEQFF.

The sample holds a few counts of this clonotype. The chain uses TRBV4-2 and TRBJ2-3; D not certain. Trimming removed 0 bases from V and 5 bases from J, with 9 bases in between. The CDR3 has 14 amino acids. Germline V gives CDR1 LGHNA, CDR2 YNFKEQ. CDR3 in DNA: TGTGCCAGCAGCCAAGATTCCGCACAAGATACGCAGTATTTT. It translates to CASSQDSAQDTQYF.

The chain links TRBV7-9 to TRBJ2-7; 7 bases are a match to TRBD2. Germline values: CDR1 SEHNR, CDR2 FQNEAQ (reference sequence). This CDR3 has 13 residues. Trimming cost V 5 bases and J 6 bases; bases outside gene matches: 7. The CDR3 nucleotides are TGTGCCAGCAGCCCCCTTACTAGCGCCGAGCAGTACTTC. Amino acid sequence: CASSPLTSAEQYF.

The chain links TRBV6-2 or TRBV6-3 to TRBJ2-6, with D possibly being TRBD2 (5 bases). Trimming left V 5 bases short and J 0 bases short, with 8 bases between. CDR1 is MNHEY, CDR2 SVGEGT, per germline. This CDR3 contains 15 residues. DNA of the CDR3: TGTGCCAGCAGTCCGGGGATCTCTGGGGCCAACGTCCTGACTTTC. Translating it yields CASSPGISGANVLTF.

This clonotype was counted only a few times. CDR3 amino acids: CSALATSGTYEQYF. The DNA for the CDR3 is TGCAGTGCTCTAGCCACGAGCGGAACCTACGAGCAGTACTTC. The chain combines TRBV20-1 with TRBJ2-7; TRBD2 might be the D (5 bases). Germline loops: CDR1 DFQATT, CDR2 SNEGSKA (reference sequence). V was shortened by 5 bases and J by 2 bases, with 16 bases between the two germline ends. There are 14 residues in the CDR3.

In its sample, this clonotype was seen many times. The chain couples TRBV6-2 or TRBV6-3 to TRBJ2-5; D perhaps matches TRBD1 (6 bases). Germline assignment: CDR1 MNHEY and CDR2 SVGEGT. Trimming removed 5 bases from V and 3 bases from J, with 13 bases in between. This CDR3 has 14 residues. CDR3 in amino acids: CASSARSGEETQYF. The DNA for the CDR3 is TGTGCCAGCAGTGCCCGGTCAGGGGAAGAGACCCAGTACTTC.

This clonotype was found a few times. This chain uses TRBV5-1 with TRBJ2-3, with D perhaps TRBD2 (6 bases). This CDR3 spans 16 amino acids. CDR1 is SGHRS and CDR2 is YFSETQ in the germline V gene. V was pared by 1 base and J by 0 bases, with 12 bases between. CDR3 DNA: TGCGCCAGCAGCTTGAACGGTGCGGGGAGCACAGATACGCAGTATTTT. Translation gives CASSLNGAGSTDTQYF.

Many counts were recorded for this clonotype. The chain links TRBV12-3 or TRBV12-4 to TRBJ2-7; D might be TRBD1 (6 bases). CDR3 size: 15 residues. The ends were cut back, 2 bases at V and 0 bases at J, with 11 bases in the middle. As DNA, the CDR3 is TGTGCCAGCAGTTTAAAGGGGGAGAGCTCCTACGAGCAGTACTTC. Protein product: CASSLKGESSYEQYF.

This clonotype was picked up many times. The CDR3 here is CASSQGLGQGYGYTF. Here the CDR3 DNA reads TGCGCCAGCAGCCAAGGGTTGGGACAGGGGTATGGCTACACCTTC. The chain links TRBV4-3 to TRBJ1-2; TRBD1 aligns across 10 bases. CDR3 length: 15 amino acids. Germline V lookup: CDR1 LGHNA, CDR2 YSLEER. V shed 1 base, J shed 5 bases, and the junction held 4 bases outside the gene matches.